One sample yielded the 8 T cell receptor beta chains listed below, sequenced in a study of shared clonotypes between healthy human individuals. Profiling relied on immunoSEQ multiplex PCR, and the TCRdb table lists in-frame clones only, not all of them. The table records 2 million to 2.5 million clones, approximately 96% of them present only once. The sequenced sample was naive CD4+ T cells sorted from blood. Indicated subset: CD45RA+ positively selected. Source of these receptors: a young man in good health.

The rearrangement links TRBV6-5 to TRBJ1-1; D is undetermined. The CDR3 spans 13 residues. V was pared by 0 bases and J by 11 bases, with 13 bases between. Germline CDR1 and CDR2: MNHEY and SVGAGI. The CDR3 DNA is TGTGCCAGCAGTTACTCAGGCCAGATTACGGCTTTCTTT. The encoded protein is CASSYSGQITAFF.

The chain links TRBV7-6 to TRBJ1-2, with a weak D call TRBD1 (6 bases). Germline loops: CDR1 SGHVS, CDR2 FNYEAQ. The CDR3 has 14 amino acids. Trimming removed 5 bases from V and 6 bases from J, with 16 bases in between. CDR3 in DNA: TGTGCCAGCAGCATCCTTGGGGGCCGGGATGGCTACACCTTC. It is translated as CASSILGGRDGYTF. The entire variable domain, with the rest obtained from reference TRBV7-6 and TRBJ1-2, is as follows: GAGVSQSPRYKVTKRGQDVALRCDPISGHVSLYWYRQALGQGPEFLTYFNYEAQQDKSGLPNDRFSAERPEGSISTLTIQRTEQRDSAMYRCASSILGGRDGYTFGSGTRLTVV.

The chain is built from TRBV11-3 and TRBJ2-3, with 7 positions matching TRBD1. The CDR3 is made up of 15 amino acids. V shed 4 bases, J shed 2 bases, and the junction held 6 bases outside the gene matches. Germline V CDR1 and CDR2: SGHNT, YENEEA. The CDR3 DNA is TGTGCCAGCAGCTCAAGGGGACAGAACACAGATACGCAGTATTTT. Residues: CASSSRGQNTDTQYF.

Turning to this clone: The sample has other DNA sequences that encode this CDR3 too. The rearrangement links TRBV7-8 to TRBJ2-7; D uncertain. The V end was cut by 1 base, the J end by 0 bases, with 7 bases between. This CDR3 spans 14 amino acids. Germline V CDR1 and CDR2: SGHVS, FQNEAQ. CDR3 DNA: TGTGCCAGCAGCTTAGGGACGTCCTCCTACGAGCAGTACTTC. Translation: CASSLGTSSYEQYF. Full variable domain (rest looked up from reference TRBV7-8 and TRBJ2-7): GAGVSQSPRYKVAKRGQDVALRCDPISGHVSLFWYQQALGQGPEFLTYFQNEAQLDKSGLPSDRFFAERPEGSVSTLKIQRTQQEDSAVYLCASSLGTSSYEQYFGPGTRLTVT.

The V and J genes are TRBV7-3 and TRBJ2-2; the D gene is possibly TRBD1 (6 bases). Looked up from germline, CDR1 is SGHTA and CDR2 is FQGTGA. The CDR3 runs 14 residues. V dropped 2 bases and J dropped 4 bases, with 8 bases sitting between them. CDR3 nucleotides: TGTGCCAGCAGCTTAGGGGGCGCCACCGGGGAGCTGTTTTTT. Translating gives CASSLGGATGELFF.

The genes are TRBV30 and TRBJ1-6; 7 bases fit TRBD1. V dropped 3 bases and J dropped 5; count of bases not matched to a gene: 7. Germline loops: CDR1 GTSNPN, CDR2 SVGIG (reference sequence). This CDR3 has 15 residues. The CDR3 coding sequence is TGTGCCTGGAGCCGGGGAGGGGGCGATAATTCACCCCTCCACTTT. Protein product: CAWSRGGGDNSPLHF.

In its sample, this clone was seen once. The chain links TRBV7-2 to TRBJ2-4; the match to TRBD2 covers 8 bases. Per the germline V gene, CDR1 is SGHTA and CDR2 is FQGNSA. Trimming at V came to 5 bases and at J to 0 bases, leaving 12 bases not matched to a gene. The CDR3 is 18 amino acids. CDR3 residues: CASSSLSGIQLAKNIQYF. The CDR3 region has the DNA TGTGCCAGCAGCAGTCTTAGCGGGATCCAACTAGCCAAAAACATTCAGTACTTC.

This clone was observed a single time. Other DNA sequences of this sample code for an identical CDR3. CDR3 loop: CASSLFYEQYF. In DNA form, the CDR3 reads TGTGCCAGCAGCTTATTTTACGAGCAGTACTTC. The chain combines TRBV7-9 with TRBJ2-7; no definite D call. Germline-derived CDR1 and CDR2 are SEHNR and FQNEAQ (reference sequence). With 2 bases removed from V and 4 bases from J, the gap between germline ends came to 3 bases. CDR3 length: 11 residues.